One T cell receptor (beta chain) is described in this entry. The sample originates from a study of shared clonotypes between healthy human individuals. The assay was run at deep level. Libraries were prepared by immunoSEQ multiplex PCR; TCRdb keeps only in-frame clonotypes and omits some of them. The sample carries 1.5 million to 2.5 million clones, about 94% recorded once. Trimming stripped 3 bases from V and 2 bases from J, with 14 bases between. Looked up from germline, CDR1 is SGDLS and CDR2 is YYNGEE. CDR3 length: 15 amino acids. Terminally differentiated effector memory CD45RA+ cells were excluded by CCR7 positive selection of CD45RO-negative cells. Those who donated, Caucasian adults without exception, all lived in Nashville, Tennessee.

This clonotype originated in a man aged 18 to 29 in good health. The V and J genes are TRBV9 and TRBJ1-1, with D perhaps TRBD1 (5 bases). Sequencing was carried out using naive CD8+ T cells sorted from blood. CDR3 DNA: TGTGCCAGCAGCGCAAAACAGGATCACAACACTGAAGCTTTCTTT. It yields the protein CASSAKQDHNTEAFF.